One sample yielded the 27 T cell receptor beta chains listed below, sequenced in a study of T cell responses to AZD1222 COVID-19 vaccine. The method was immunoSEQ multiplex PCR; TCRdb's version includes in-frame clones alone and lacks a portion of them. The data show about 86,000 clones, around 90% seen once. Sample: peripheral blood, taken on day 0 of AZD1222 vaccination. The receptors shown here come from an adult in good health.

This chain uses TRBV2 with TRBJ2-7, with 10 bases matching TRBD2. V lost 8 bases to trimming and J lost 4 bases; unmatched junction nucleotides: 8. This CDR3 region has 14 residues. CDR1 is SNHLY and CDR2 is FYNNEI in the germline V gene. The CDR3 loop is CASEASGSLYEQYF. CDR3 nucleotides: TGTGCCAGCGAAGCTAGCGGGAGCCTATACGAGCAGTACTTC.

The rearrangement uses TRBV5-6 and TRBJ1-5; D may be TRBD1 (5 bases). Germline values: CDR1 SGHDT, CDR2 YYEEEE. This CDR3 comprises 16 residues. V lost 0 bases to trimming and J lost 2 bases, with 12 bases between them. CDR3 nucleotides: TGTGCCAGCAGCTTGGGACAGATGGTGGGCAATCAGCCCCAGCATTTT. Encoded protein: CASSLGQMVGNQPQHF. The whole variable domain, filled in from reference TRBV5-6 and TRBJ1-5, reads DAGVTQSPTHLIKTRGQQVTLRCSPKSGHDTVSWYQQALGQGPQFIFQYYEEEERQRGNFPDRFSGHQFPNYSSELNVNALLLGDSALYLCASSLGQMVGNQPQHFGDGTRLSIL.

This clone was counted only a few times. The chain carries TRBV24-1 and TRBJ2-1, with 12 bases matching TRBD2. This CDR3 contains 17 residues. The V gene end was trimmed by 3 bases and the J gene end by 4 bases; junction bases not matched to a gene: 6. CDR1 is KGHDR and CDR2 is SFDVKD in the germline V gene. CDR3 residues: CATSDPGTSGLYNEQFF. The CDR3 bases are TGTGCCACCAGTGATCCCGGGACTAGCGGGTTGTACAATGAGCAGTTCTTC.

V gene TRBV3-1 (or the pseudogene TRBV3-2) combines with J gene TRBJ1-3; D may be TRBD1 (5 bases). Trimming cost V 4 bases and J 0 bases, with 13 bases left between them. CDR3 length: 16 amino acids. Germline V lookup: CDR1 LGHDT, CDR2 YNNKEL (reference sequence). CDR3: CASSPWSGISGNTIYF. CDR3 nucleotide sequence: TGTGCCAGCAGCCCCTGGTCAGGGATCTCTGGAAACACCATATATTTT.

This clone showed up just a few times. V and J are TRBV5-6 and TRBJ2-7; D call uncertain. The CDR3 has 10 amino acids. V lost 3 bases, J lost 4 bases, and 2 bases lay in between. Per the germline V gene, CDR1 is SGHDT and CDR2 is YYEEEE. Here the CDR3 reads CASSWYEQYF. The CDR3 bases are TGTGCCAGCAGCTGGTACGAGCAGTACTTC.

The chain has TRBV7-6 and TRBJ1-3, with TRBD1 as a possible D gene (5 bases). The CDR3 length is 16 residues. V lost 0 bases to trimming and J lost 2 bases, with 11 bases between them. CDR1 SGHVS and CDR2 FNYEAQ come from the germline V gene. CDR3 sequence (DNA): TGTGCCAGCAGCTTAGCGCCGGGGGGAACTGGAAACACCATATATTTT. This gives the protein CASSLAPGGTGNTIYF.

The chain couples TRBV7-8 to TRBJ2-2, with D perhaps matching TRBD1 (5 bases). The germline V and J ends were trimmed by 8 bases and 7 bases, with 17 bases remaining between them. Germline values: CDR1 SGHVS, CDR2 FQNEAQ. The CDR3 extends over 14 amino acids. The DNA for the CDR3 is TGTGCCAGCCGACCCCCGACAGCGATCGGGGAGCTGTTTTTT. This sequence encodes CASRPPTAIGELFF.

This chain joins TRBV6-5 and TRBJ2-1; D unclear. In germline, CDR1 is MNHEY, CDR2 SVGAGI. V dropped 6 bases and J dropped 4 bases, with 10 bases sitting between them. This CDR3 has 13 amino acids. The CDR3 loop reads CASSVTAYNEQFF. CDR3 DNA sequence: TGTGCCAGCAGCGTCACGGCTTACAATGAGCAGTTCTTC.

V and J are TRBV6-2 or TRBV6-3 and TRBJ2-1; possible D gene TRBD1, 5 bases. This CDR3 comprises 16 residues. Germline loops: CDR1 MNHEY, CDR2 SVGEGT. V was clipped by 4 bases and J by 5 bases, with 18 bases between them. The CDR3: CASSSGAPSIHNEQFF. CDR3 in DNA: TGTGCCAGCAGTTCTGGGGCCCCCAGCATCCACAATGAGCAGTTCTTC.

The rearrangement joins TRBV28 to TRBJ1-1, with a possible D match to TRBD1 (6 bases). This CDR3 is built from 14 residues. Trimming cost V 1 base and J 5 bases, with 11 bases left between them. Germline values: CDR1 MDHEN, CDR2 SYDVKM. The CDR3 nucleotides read TGTGCCAGCAGTTTATTGGGGGGCTGGACTGAAGCTTTCTTT. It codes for CASSLLGGWTEAFF.

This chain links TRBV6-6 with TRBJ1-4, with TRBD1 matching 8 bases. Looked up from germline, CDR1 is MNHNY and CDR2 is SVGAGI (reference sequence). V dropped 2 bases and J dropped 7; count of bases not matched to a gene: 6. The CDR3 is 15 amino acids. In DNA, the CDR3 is TGTGCCAGCAGTTACCCCGGACAGGGTAGTGAAAAACTGTTTTTT. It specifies CASSYPGQGSEKLFF.

The CDR3 nucleotides are TGTGCCAGCAGTATGAGTTGGAATGAGCAGTTCTTC. Translation gives CASSMSWNEQFF. V usage is TRBV6-2 or TRBV6-3 and J usage is TRBJ2-1; D gene unclear. This CDR3 is built from 12 residues. Germline V gene lookup returns CDR1 MNHEY and CDR2 SVGEGT. Trimming stripped 5 bases from V and 7 bases from J, with 9 bases between.

This CDR3 is CASSAPSGGGSRSPLHF. The CDR3 DNA sequence: TGTGCCAGCAGTGCCCCCTCTGGGGGAGGTTCGCGGTCACCCCTCCACTTT. The chain is built from TRBV6-1 and TRBJ1-6, with D perhaps matching TRBD1 (5 bases). The CDR3 runs to 17 residues. Per germline, CDR1 MNHNS and CDR2 SASEGT. The germline V and J ends were trimmed by 4 bases and 10 bases, with 23 bases remaining between them.

CDR3 nucleotide sequence: TGTGCCAGCAGTAAGGCAGCTTATAATTCACCCCTCCACTTT. Protein sequence: CASSKAAYNSPLHF. The V gene is TRBV28, the J gene TRBJ1-6; D remains ambiguous. The germline V gene encodes CDR1 MDHEN and CDR2 SYDVKM. V lost 5 bases to trimming and J lost 4 bases, with 9 bases between them. CDR3 length: 14 residues.

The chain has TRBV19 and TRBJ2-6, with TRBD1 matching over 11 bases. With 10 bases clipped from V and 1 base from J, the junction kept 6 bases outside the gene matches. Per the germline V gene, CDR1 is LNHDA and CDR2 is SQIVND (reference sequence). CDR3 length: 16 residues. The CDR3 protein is CATKDRGRSGANVLTF. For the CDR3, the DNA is TGTGCCACCAAGGACAGGGGGCGTTCTGGGGCCAACGTCCTGACTTTC.

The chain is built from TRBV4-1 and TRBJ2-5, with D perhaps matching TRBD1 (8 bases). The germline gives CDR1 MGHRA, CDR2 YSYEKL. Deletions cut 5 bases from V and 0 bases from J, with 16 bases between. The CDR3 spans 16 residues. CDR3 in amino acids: CASSYGQGGYQETQYF. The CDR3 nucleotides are TGCGCCAGCAGCTATGGACAGGGAGGGTACCAAGAGACCCAGTACTTC.

DNA of the CDR3: TGTGCCACCAGTGTTGGGGGAGATGAGCAGTTCTTC. The encoded protein is CATSVGGDEQFF. J is TRBJ2-1 and V is TRBV24-1; D is tentatively TRBD1 or TRBD2 (5 bases each). Germline V gives CDR1 KGHDR, CDR2 SFDVKD. The CDR3 is 12 residues long. Trimming removed 5 bases at V and 8 bases at J, with 9 bases between.

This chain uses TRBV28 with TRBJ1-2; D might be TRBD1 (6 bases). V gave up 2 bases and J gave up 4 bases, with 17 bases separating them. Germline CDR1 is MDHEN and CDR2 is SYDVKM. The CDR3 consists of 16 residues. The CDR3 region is CASSLPPGAGGYGYTF. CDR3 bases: TGTGCCAGCAGTTTACCCCCGGGGGCGGGGGGCTATGGCTACACCTTC.

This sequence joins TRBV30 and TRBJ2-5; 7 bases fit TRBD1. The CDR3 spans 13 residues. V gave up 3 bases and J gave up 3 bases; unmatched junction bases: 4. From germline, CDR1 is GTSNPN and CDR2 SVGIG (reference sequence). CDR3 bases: TGTGCCTGGAGACGGACAGGAGAAGAGACCCAGTACTTC. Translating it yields CAWRRTGEETQYF. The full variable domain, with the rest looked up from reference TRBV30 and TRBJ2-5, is SQTIHQWPATLVQPVGSPLSLECTVEGTSNPNLYWYRQAAGRGLQLLFYSVGIGQISSEVPQNLSASRPQDRQFILSSKKLLLSDSGFYLCAWRRTGEETQYFGPGTRLLVL.

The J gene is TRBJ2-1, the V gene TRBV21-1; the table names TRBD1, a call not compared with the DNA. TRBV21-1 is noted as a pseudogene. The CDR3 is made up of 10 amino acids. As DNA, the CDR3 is TGTGCCAGCAGACAGGATGAGCAGTTCTTC. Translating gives CASRQDEQFF.

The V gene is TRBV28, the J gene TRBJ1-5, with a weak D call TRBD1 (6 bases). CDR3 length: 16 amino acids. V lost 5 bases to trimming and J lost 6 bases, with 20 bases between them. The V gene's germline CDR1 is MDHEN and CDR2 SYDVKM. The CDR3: CASSEPVQGIGQPQHF. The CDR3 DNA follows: TGTGCCAGCAGTGAGCCGGTACAGGGAATAGGTCAGCCCCAGCATTTT.

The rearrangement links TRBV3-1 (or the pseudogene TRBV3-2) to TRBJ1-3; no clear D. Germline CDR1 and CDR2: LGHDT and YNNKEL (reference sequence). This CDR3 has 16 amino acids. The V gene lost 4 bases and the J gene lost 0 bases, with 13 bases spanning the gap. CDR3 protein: CASSPPRDNSGNTIYF. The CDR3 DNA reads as TGTGCCAGCAGCCCGCCCAGAGATAACTCTGGAAACACCATATATTTT.

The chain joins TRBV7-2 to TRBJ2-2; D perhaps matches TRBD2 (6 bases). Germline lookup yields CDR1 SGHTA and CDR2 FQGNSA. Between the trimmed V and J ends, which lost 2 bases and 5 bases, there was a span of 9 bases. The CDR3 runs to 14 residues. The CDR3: CASSLIRETGELFF. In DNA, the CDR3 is TGTGCCAGCAGCTTAATCCGGGAGACCGGGGAGCTGTTTTTT.

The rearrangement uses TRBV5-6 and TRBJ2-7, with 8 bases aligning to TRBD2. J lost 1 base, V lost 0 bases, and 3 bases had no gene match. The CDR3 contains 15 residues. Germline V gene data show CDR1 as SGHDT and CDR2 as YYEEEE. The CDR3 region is CASSLASGGSYEQYF. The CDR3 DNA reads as TGTGCCAGCAGCTTGGCGAGCGGGGGTTCCTACGAGCAGTACTTC. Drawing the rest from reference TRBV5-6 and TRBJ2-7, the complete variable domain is DAGVTQSPTHLIKTRGQQVTLRCSPKSGHDTVSWYQQALGQGPQFIFQYYEEEERQRGNFPDRFSGHQFPNYSSELNVNALLLGDSALYLCASSLASGGSYEQYFGPGTRLTVT.

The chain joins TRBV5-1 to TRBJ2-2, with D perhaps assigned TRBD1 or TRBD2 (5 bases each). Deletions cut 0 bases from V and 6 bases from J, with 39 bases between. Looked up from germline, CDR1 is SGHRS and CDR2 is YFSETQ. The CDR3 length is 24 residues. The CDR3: CASSLEWAGRISGGGGSNAGELFF. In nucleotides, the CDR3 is TGCGCCAGCAGCTTGGAATGGGCAGGTCGAATCAGCGGAGGTGGGGGTAGTAATGCCGGGGAGCTGTTTTTT.

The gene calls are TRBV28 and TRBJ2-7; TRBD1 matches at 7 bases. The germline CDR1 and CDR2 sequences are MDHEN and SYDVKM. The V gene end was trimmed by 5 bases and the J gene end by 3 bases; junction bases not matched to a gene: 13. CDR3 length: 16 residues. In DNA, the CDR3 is TGTGCCAGCAGTCTGCGGACAGGTTGGAGAGGCTACGAGCAGTACTTC. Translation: CASSLRTGWRGYEQYF. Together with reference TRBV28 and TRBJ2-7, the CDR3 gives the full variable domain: DVKVTQSSRYLVKRTGEKVFLECVQDMDHENMFWYRQDPGLGLRLIYFSYDVKMKEKGDIPEGYSVSREKKERFSLILESASTNQTSMYLCASSLRTGWRGYEQYFGPGTRLTVT.

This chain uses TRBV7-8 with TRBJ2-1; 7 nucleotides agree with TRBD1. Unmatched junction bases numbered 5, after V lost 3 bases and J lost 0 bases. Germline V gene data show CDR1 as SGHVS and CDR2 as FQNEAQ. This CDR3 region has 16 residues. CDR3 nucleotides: TGTGCCAGCAGCTTGGGGTGGACAGGCTCCTACAATGAGCAGTTCTTC. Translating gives CASSLGWTGSYNEQFF.